Each of the 10 T cell receptor beta chains below was sequenced from the same sample in a study of human T cells and chemical hapten exposure. TCRdb called the RACE reads again in MiXCR, with one record for every CDR3 protein. Here the sample spans fewer than 80,000 distinct CDR3 sequences, 11% being singletons. The time point was: patch test 3, about 24 weeks after DPC sensitization. Treatment defined: therapeutic diphenylcyclopropenone sensitization with weekly scalp DPC. Material: whole blood, obtained in connection with sensitization to the hapten diphenylcyclopropenone (DPC). The origin of the receptors is a woman in her twenties or thirties with alopecia areata. Some clones in this sample may be carry-over from other donors' samples.

This clonotype has only a few counts. The V gene is TRBV28, the J gene TRBJ2-6, with 14 bases identical to TRBD2. CDR3 size: 18 residues. The germline gives CDR1 MDHEN, CDR2 SYDVKM. V lost 3 bases and J lost 0; bases outside the gene matches: 1. In DNA form, the CDR3 reads TGTGCCAGCAGTTTGACTAGCGGGAGGGGCTCTGGGGCCAACGTCCTGACTTTC. As protein: CASSLTSGRGSGANVLTF.

The rearrangement links TRBV5-1 to TRBJ2-4, with a possible D match to TRBD1 (6 bases). Germline CDR1 reads SGHRS; CDR2 reads YFSETQ. Between the trimmed V and J ends, which lost 2 bases and 9 bases, there was a span of 18 bases. The CDR3 spans 15 residues. The CDR3 nucleotides are TGCGCCAGCAGCTTATTGGCAGGGGAAGAAGGCATTCAGTACTTC. Encoded protein: CASSLLAGEEGIQYF. Looking up the rest from reference TRBV5-1 and TRBJ2-4 gives the full variable domain: KAGVTQTPRYLIKTRGQQVTLSCSPISGHRSVSWYQQTPGQGLQFLFEYFSETQRNKGNFPGRFSGRQFSNSRSEMNVSTLELGDSALYLCASSLLAGEEGIQYFGAGTRLSVL.

This clonotype was observed a few times. The genes are TRBV20-1 and TRBJ1-2; 7 bases align to TRBD1. This CDR3 comprises 14 residues. The germline V gene has CDR1 DFQATT and CDR2 SNEGSKA (reference sequence). Trimming cost V 6 bases and J 4 bases; bases outside gene matches: 11. The CDR3 DNA reads as TGCAGTGCCAAAGTAGGGGGCGAAGGCTATGGCTACACCTTC. It translates to CSAKVGGEGYGYTF.

This rearrangement joins TRBV28 to TRBJ1-4; tentatively, D is TRBD1 (5 bases). CDR3 length: 16 amino acids. CDR1 and CDR2 from the germline V gene are MDHEN and SYDVKM. V gave up 2 bases and J gave up 4 bases, with 14 bases separating them. CDR3 loop: CASSLRHRRGNEKLFF. The CDR3 DNA is TGTGCCAGCAGTTTACGGCACAGGAGGGGTAATGAAAAACTGTTTTTT.

On this clonotype itself: A much larger clone lies a single base off, so this may be a read error. The chain recombines TRBV28 with TRBJ2-1, with 7 bases aligning to TRBD2. CDR3 length: 15 amino acids. Trimming at V came to 2 bases and at J to 2 bases, leaving 3 bases not matched to a gene. Germline V gene lookup returns CDR1 MDHEN and CDR2 SYDVKM. DNA for the CDR3: TGTGCCAGCAGTTTAACTAGCGCAGCCTACAATGAGCAGTTCTTC. It codes for CASSLTSAAYNEQFF.

This clonotype turned up a few times. The chain employs TRBV6-6 and TRBJ2-3; the D gene is possibly TRBD1 (6 bases). This CDR3 has 16 amino acids. Germline V lookup: CDR1 MNHNY, CDR2 SVGAGI (reference sequence). The V end lost 6 bases, the J end lost 2 bases, and 18 bases lay between the germline ends. The CDR3 spells CASRASGVPTTDTQYF. In DNA, the CDR3 is TGTGCCAGCAGGGCCTCAGGGGTTCCAACCACAGATACGCAGTATTTT.

The chain is built from TRBV5-1 and TRBJ1-2; the D is unclear. CDR3 length: 13 amino acids. Germline CDR1 is SGHRS and CDR2 is YFSETQ. Trimming removed 5 bases from V and 6 bases from J, with 14 bases in between. For the CDR3, the DNA is TGCGCCAGCAGTGTGAGAAGAGGCGATGGCTACACCTTC. Protein: CASSVRRGDGYTF. The complete variable domain, with remaining parts taken from reference TRBV5-1 and TRBJ1-2, reads KAGVTQTPRYLIKTRGQQVTLSCSPISGHRSVSWYQQTPGQGLQFLFEYFSETQRNKGNFPGRFSGRQFSNSRSEMNVSTLELGDSALYLCASSVRRGDGYTFGSGTRLTVV.

This clonotype was seen more than once but under ten times. The V gene is TRBV11-1, the J gene TRBJ2-7; D perhaps matches TRBD1 (5 bases). CDR3 length equals 15 residues. The V and J ends lost 1 base and 2 bases respectively, with 12 bases between them. Germline V CDR1 and CDR2: SGHAT, FQDESV (reference sequence). The CDR3: CASSLVFRATYEQYF. CDR3 sequence (DNA): TGTGCCAGCAGCTTAGTCTTCAGGGCTACCTACGAGCAGTACTTC.

Remarks on this clonotype: The conserved final phenylalanine or tryptophan is absent from the CDR3, which likely points to a read error. The chain is built from TRBV3-1 and TRBJ1-3; D remains ambiguous. The length of the CDR3 is 16 residues. CDR1 is LGHDT and CDR2 is YNNKEL in the germline V gene (reference sequence). The V end was cut by 4 bases, the J end by 0 bases, with 13 bases between. Here the CDR3 reads CASSRGSINSGNTIYS. CDR3 bases: TGTGCCAGCAGCCGGGGAAGTATCAACTCTGGAAACACCATATATTCT.

In DNA form, the CDR3 reads TGTGCCAGCAGTGGGGGACAGCCCCAGCATTTT. It encodes CASSGGQPQHF. The chain has TRBV6-6 and TRBJ1-5, with D possibly being TRBD1 (5 bases). The germline V gene encodes CDR1 MNHNY and CDR2 SVGAGI (reference sequence). CDR3 size: 11 residues. The V end lost 5 bases, the J end lost 7 bases, and 6 bases lay between the germline ends.